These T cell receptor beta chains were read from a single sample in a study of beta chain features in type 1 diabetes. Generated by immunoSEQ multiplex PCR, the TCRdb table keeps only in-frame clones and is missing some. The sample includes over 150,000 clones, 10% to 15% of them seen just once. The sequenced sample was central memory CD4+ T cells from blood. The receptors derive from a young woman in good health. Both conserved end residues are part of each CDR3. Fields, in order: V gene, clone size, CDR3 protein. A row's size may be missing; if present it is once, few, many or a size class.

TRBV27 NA CASSPGTGRFFGAFF
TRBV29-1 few CSVQRSSGAYNEQFF
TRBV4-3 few CASSQEGQLNTEAFF
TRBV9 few CASSAASGRGHNEQFF
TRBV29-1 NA CSVKTGTSGMFEQFF
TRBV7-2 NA CASSLGAGRTDTQYF
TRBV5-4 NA CASSFLAGAGNTGELFF
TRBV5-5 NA CASSPRGTDLNTEAFF
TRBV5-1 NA CASSDAGEYQETQYF
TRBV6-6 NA CASRRIEAQETQYF
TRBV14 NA CASSRGGIYGYTF
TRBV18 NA CASSPPRGQGEQYF
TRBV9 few CASSVGGRDQETQYF
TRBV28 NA CASSDRGGYGYTF